This entry lists 17 T cell receptor beta chains sequenced from one sample in a study of OX40 agonist ivuxolimab in advanced cancers. Assay: immunoSEQ multiplex PCR; the TCRdb copy retains only in-frame clones and omits some. The repertoire has fewer than 80,000 clones, around four fifths of them found once; the top ten carry less than 6.5%. The material sequenced was CD4+ or CD8+ T cells sorted from blood, taken in a trial of the OX40 agonist ivuxolimab. The receptors derive from an adult with an advanced solid tumor such as melanoma, head and neck, liver or kidney cancer.

This sequence joins TRBV7-2 and TRBJ2-5; 8 bases align to TRBD1. The CDR3 runs 14 residues. The germline CDR1 and CDR2 sequences are SGHTA and FQGNSA. V was pared by 5 bases and J by 1 base, with 3 bases of the junction left unmatched. CDR3 bases: TGTGCCAGCAGCGCGGACAGGGCCCAAGAGACCCAGTACTTC. This encodes CASSADRAQETQYF.

V and J are TRBV7-9 and TRBJ1-5; D perhaps matches TRBD1 (5 bases). The CDR3 is made up of 14 amino acids. Per germline, CDR1 SEHNR and CDR2 FQNEAQ (reference sequence). The V gene lost 2 bases and the J gene lost 4 bases, with 9 bases spanning the gap. The CDR3 bases are TGTGCCAGCAGCTTAAGGGACGGGAATCAGCCCCAGCATTTT. Amino acid sequence: CASSLRDGNQPQHF.

This clone was counted once. The chain combines TRBV19 with TRBJ1-1; the match to TRBD1 covers 11 bases. The germline V gene has CDR1 LNHDA and CDR2 SQIVND (reference sequence). This CDR3 contains 15 residues. The V gene end was trimmed by 5 bases and the J gene end by 5 bases; junction bases not matched to a gene: 7. For the CDR3, the DNA is TGTGCCAGTAGTGCGACGGGACAGGGGGGGACTGAAGCTTTCTTT. Residues: CASSATGQGGTEAFF. The complete variable domain, with remaining parts taken from reference TRBV19 and TRBJ1-1, reads DGGITQSPKYLFRKEGQNVTLSCEQNLNHDAMYWYRQDPGQGLRLIYYSQIVNDFQKGDIAEGYSVSREKKESFPLTVTSAQKNPTAFYLCASSATGQGGTEAFFGQGTRLTVV.

This chain connects TRBV2 to TRBJ2-5; D is uncertain. The V end was cut by 3 bases, the J end by 1 base, with 9 bases between. CDR3 length equals 14 residues. CDR1 is SNHLY and CDR2 is FYNNEI in the germline V gene. The CDR3 sequence is CASSETRSQETQYF. The DNA for the CDR3 is TGTGCCAGCAGTGAGACACGGTCCCAAGAGACCCAGTACTTC.

The CDR3 coding sequence is TGTGCCAGCAGTTGGACAGGTCCTAACTATGGCTACACCTTC. It is translated as CASSWTGPNYGYTF. The gene calls are TRBV27 and TRBJ1-2; 7 bases match TRBD1. V lost 4 bases and J lost 0; bases outside the gene matches: 2. There are 14 residues in the CDR3. CDR1 is MNHEY and CDR2 is SMNVEV in the germline V gene (reference sequence).

The rearrangement uses TRBV27 and TRBJ2-1; D may be TRBD1 or TRBD2 (5 bases each). Germline V gene data show CDR1 as MNHEY and CDR2 as SMNVEV (reference sequence). The CDR3 totals 14 residues. Trimming left V 3 bases short and J 0 bases short, with 6 bases between. CDR3 amino acids: CASSFGGSYNEQFF. For the CDR3, the DNA is TGTGCCAGCAGTTTTGGGGGCTCCTACAATGAGCAGTTCTTC.

This chain connects TRBV11-2 to TRBJ2-1; D might be TRBD1 (6 bases). Trimming shortened V by 5 bases and J by 5 bases, and 16 bases separated the two germline ends. Per the germline V gene, CDR1 is SGHAT and CDR2 is FQNNGV. The CDR3 consists of 15 residues. DNA of the CDR3: TGTGCCAGCAGCCCAACCGGGACACCAAACAATGAGCAGTTCTTC. Translating it yields CASSPTGTPNNEQFF.

The chain uses TRBV4-3 and TRBJ2-1, with 12 positions matching TRBD1. With 4 bases clipped from V and 0 bases from J, the junction kept 7 bases outside the gene matches. Germline V gives CDR1 LGHNA, CDR2 YSLEER. This CDR3 region has 18 residues. This chain's CDR3 is CASSPGQGATSSYNEQFF. The CDR3 DNA reads TGCGCCAGCAGCCCGGGACAGGGGGCCACGAGCTCCTACAATGAGCAGTTCTTC.

Points on this clone: At one end, the junction sequence differs from germline, possibly due to a read error. V gene TRBV19 combines with J gene TRBJ1-5, with 9 bases fitting TRBD1. The CDR3 loop spans 16 amino acids. Germline V gene sequence: CDR1 LNHDA, CDR2 SQIVND (reference sequence). The CDR3 DNA sequence: TGTACCAGTAGTGCGGGACAGGGCCCGGCGGGACAGCCCCAGCATTTT. The encoded protein is CTSSAGQGPAGQPQHF. The full variable domain, its missing parts supplied by reference TRBV19 and TRBJ1-5, is DGGITQSPKYLFRKEGQNVTLSCEQNLNHDAMYWYRQDPGQGLRLIYYSQIVNDFQKGDIAEGYSVSREKKESFPLTVTSAQKNPTAFYLCTSSAGQGPAGQPQHFGDGTRLSIL.

The V gene is TRBV19, the J gene TRBJ2-1; 7 nucleotides line up with TRBD2. CDR1 is LNHDA, CDR2 SQIVND, per germline (reference sequence). The length of the CDR3 is 11 residues. With 8 bases clipped from V and 6 bases from J, the junction kept 1 base outside the gene matches. CDR3 nucleotide sequence: TGTGCCAGTGGGGGGGGCAATGAGCAGTTCTTC. This sequence encodes CASGGGNEQFF.

The CDR3 is CASSLRRLGTKNQPQHF. The CDR3 DNA reads as TGTGCCAGCAGTCTAAGGCGGTTGGGGACAAAGAATCAGCCCCAGCATTTT. V and J are TRBV28 and TRBJ1-5; D may be TRBD1 (6 bases). The CDR3 has 17 amino acids. Germline V gives CDR1 MDHEN, CDR2 SYDVKM. Trimming removed 5 bases at V and 4 bases at J, with 21 bases between.

V is TRBV7-2 and J is TRBJ2-7, with D possibly TRBD2 on 5 matching bases. V was clipped by 4 bases and J by 0 bases, with 13 bases between them. CDR3 length equals 15 residues. Germline V gene sequence: CDR1 SGHTA, CDR2 FQGNSA. This chain's CDR3 is CASSWVERSSYEQYF. The CDR3 DNA follows: TGTGCCAGCAGCTGGGTAGAGCGGTCCTCCTACGAGCAGTACTTC.

The chain couples TRBV23-1 to TRBJ1-6; TRBD1 is a possible D gene (6 bases). TRBV23-1 qualifies as an ORF whose function is uncertain. The CDR3 totals 17 residues. The V and J ends lost 0 bases and 1 base respectively, with 10 bases between them. DNA for the CDR3: TGCGCCAGCAGTCAATCAGGGAGGGGGTCCTATAATTCACCCCTCCACTTT. This encodes CASSQSGRGSYNSPLHF.

This chain links TRBV4-2 with TRBJ1-2; 7 bases align to TRBD1. The CDR3 has 15 residues. V was clipped by 1 base and J by 4 bases; unmatched bases: 6. The V gene's germline CDR1 is LGHNA and CDR2 YNFKEQ. CDR3 sequence: CASSQGQGFIYGYTF. The CDR3 region has the DNA TGTGCCAGCAGCCAAGGACAGGGTTTCATCTATGGCTACACCTTC.

This chain connects TRBV28 to TRBJ1-2; maybe TRBD1 (5 bases). Germline V gene lookup returns CDR1 MDHEN and CDR2 SYDVKM. This CDR3 is 13 amino acids long. V was shortened by 5 bases and J by 8 bases, with 15 bases between the two germline ends. The CDR3 DNA is TGTGCCAGCAGTCCGCTCAATAACAGGGGCTACACCTTC. Amino acid sequence: CASSPLNNRGYTF.

This clone occurred a few times. The CDR3 DNA reads TGTGCCAGCAGTTTACCCTCTGGAAACACCATATATTTT. Protein sequence: CASSLPSGNTIYF. The J gene is TRBJ1-3, the V gene TRBV28; the D is unclear. Germline CDR1 MDHEN, CDR2 SYDVKM. V dropped 2 bases and J dropped 0 bases, with 2 bases sitting between them. The CDR3 is 13 residues long.

This clone appeared once. J is TRBJ2-5 and V is TRBV6-5; the match to TRBD1 covers 7 bases. The germline V gene encodes CDR1 MNHEY and CDR2 SVGAGI. The CDR3 extends over 15 amino acids. V trimming: 5 bases; J trimming: 1 base; junction bases outside the gene matches: 7. The CDR3 spells CASSIRDSIQETQYF. CDR3 sequence (DNA): TGTGCCAGCAGTATCCGGGACAGTATCCAAGAGACCCAGTACTTC.